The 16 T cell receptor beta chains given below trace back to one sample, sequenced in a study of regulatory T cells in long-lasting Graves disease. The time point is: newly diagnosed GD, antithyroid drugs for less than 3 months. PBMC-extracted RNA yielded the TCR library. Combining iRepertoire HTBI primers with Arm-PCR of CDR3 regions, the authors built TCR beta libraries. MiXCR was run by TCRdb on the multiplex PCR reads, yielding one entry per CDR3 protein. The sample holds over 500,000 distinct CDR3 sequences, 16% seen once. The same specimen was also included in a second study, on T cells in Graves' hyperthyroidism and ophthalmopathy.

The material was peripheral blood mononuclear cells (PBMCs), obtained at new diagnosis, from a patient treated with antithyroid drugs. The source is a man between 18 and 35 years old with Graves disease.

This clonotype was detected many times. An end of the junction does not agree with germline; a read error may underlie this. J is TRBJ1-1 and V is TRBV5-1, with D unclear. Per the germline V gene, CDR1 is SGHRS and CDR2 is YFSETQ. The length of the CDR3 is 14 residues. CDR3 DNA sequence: TGTGCCAGCAGCTTAGATAGGGTGAACACTGAAGCTTTCTTT. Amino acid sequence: CASSLDRVNTEAFF.

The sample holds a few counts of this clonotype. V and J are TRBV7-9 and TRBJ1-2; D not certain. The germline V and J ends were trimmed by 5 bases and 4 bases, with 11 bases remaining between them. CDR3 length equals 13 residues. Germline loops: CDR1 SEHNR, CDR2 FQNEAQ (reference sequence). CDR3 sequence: CASSAAGGYGYTF. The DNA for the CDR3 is TGTGCCAGCAGCGCCGCGGGAGGCTATGGCTACACCTTC.

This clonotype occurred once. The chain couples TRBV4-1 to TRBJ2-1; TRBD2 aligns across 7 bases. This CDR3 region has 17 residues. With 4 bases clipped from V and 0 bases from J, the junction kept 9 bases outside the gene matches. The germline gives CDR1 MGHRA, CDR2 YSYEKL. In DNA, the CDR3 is TGCGCCAGCAGCCGGGGGGGAGCGCCGAGCTCCTACAATGAGCAGTTCTTC. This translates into CASSRGGAPSSYNEQFF.

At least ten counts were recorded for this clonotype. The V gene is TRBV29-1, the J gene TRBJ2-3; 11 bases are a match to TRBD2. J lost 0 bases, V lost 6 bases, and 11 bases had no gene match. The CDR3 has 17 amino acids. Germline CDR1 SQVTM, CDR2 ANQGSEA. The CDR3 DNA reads TGCAGCGTGATAGCGGGAGGGTTGAGATATAGCACAGATACGCAGTATTTT. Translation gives CSVIAGGLRYSTDTQYF.

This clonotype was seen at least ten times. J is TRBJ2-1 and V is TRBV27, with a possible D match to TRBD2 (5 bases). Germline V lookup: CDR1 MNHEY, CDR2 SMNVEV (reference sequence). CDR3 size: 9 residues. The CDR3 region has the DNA TGTGCTACTAACCGGGGGCAGTTCTTC. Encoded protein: CATNRGQFF.

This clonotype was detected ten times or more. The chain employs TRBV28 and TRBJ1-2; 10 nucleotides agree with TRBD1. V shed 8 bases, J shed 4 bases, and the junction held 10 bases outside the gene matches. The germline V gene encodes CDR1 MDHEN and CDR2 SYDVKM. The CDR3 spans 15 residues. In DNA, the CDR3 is TGTGCCAGCGCCTATGGGGACAGGGGTCCCTATGGCTACACCTTC. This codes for CASAYGDRGPYGYTF.

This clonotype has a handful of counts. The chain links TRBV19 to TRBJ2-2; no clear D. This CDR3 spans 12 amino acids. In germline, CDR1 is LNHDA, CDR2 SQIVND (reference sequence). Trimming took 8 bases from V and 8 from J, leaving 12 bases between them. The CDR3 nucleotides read TGTGCCAGTGCTGGACCTGGGGGGGAGCTGTTTTTT. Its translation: CASAGPGGELFF.

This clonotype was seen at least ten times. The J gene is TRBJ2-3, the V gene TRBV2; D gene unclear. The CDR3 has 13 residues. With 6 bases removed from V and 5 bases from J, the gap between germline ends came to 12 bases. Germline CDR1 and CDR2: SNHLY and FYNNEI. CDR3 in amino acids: CASRGMGRDTQYF. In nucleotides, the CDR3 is TGTGCCAGCAGGGGTATGGGTAGAGATACGCAGTATTTT.

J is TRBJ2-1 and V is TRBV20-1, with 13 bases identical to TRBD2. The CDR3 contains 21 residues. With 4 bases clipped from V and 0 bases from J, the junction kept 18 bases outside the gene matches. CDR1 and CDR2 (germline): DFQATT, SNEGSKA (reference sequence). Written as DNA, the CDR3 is TGCAGTGCTAATCCGATGAGGGGACTAGCGGGGCTGAAGAGCTCCTACAATGAGCAGTTCTTC. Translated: CSANPMRGLAGLKSSYNEQFF.

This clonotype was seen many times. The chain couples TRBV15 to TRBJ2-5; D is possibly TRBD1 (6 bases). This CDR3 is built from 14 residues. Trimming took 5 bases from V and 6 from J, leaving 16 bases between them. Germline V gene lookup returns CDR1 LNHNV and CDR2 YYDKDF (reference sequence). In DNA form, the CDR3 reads TGTGCCACCAGCCGAAAGAGTCAGGGGCAGACCCAGTACTTC. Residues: CATSRKSQGQTQYF.

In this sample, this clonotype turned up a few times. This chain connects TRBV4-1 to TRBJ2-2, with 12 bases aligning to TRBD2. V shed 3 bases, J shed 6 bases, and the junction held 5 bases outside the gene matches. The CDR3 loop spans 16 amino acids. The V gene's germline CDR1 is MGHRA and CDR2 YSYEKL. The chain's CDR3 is CASSQTSGRYSGELFF. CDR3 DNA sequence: TGCGCCAGCAGCCAGACTAGCGGGAGATATTCCGGGGAGCTGTTTTTT.

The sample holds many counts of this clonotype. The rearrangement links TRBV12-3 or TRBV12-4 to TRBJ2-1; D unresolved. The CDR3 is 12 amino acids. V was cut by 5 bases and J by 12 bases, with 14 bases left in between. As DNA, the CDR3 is TGTGCCAGCAGTCTCGAAGCGCTGTGGCAGTTCTTC. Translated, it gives CASSLEALWQFF.

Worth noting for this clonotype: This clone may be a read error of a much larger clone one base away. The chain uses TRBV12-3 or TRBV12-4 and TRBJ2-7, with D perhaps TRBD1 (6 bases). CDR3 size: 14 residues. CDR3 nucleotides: TGTGCCAGCAGTCCTACAGGGAGCGGCTACGGGCAGTACTTC. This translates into CASSPTGSGYGQYF.

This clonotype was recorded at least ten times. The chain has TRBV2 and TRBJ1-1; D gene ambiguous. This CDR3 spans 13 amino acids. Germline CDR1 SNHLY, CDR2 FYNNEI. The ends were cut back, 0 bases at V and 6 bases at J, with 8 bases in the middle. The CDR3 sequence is CASSEAQTPEAFF. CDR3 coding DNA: TGTGCCAGCAGTGAAGCGCAGACCCCTGAAGCTTTCTTT.

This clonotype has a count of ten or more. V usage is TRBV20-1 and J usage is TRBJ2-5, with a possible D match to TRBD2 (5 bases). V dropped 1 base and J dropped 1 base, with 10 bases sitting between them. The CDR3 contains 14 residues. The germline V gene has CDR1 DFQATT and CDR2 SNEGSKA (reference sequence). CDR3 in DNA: TGCAGTGCTAGAGCCGGCGGGCGCCAAGAGACCCAGTACTTC. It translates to CSARAGGRQETQYF.

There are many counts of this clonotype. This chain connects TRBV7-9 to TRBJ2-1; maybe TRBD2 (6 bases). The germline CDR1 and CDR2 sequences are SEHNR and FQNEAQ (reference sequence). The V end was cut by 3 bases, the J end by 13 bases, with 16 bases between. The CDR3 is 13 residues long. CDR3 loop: CASSFLDRRGQFF. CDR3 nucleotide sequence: TGTGCCAGCAGCTTCCTTGACCGGCGGGGCCAGTTCTTC.